Below, 16 T cell receptor beta chains from the same sample are listed, as sequenced in a study of T cells in Graves' hyperthyroidism and ophthalmopathy. It was RNA transcripts that yielded the amplified TCR beta CDR3 regions. HTBI primers were the set used in a first-round RT-PCR of the TCR CDR3. Each CDR3 protein gets one entry after TCRdb re-called the multiplex PCR reads with MiXCR. Among under 350,000 distinct CDR3 sequences listed, 13% were seen once. The sample was blood. The source is a woman in her twenties or thirties with Graves' hyperthyroidism that later progressed to Graves' ophthalmopathy.

The chain links TRBV18 to TRBJ2-2; D tentatively fits TRBD1 or TRBD2 (6 bases each). V was trimmed by 4 bases and J by 1 base, leaving 13 bases between them. Germline assignment: CDR1 KGHSH and CDR2 LQKENI. This CDR3 region has 16 residues. This CDR3 is CASSLIQGLNTGELFF. The CDR3 bases are TGTGCCAGCTCACTAATACAGGGACTGAACACCGGGGAGCTGTTTTTT.

The rearrangement links TRBV30 to TRBJ2-3, with 7 nucleotides matching TRBD1. J lost 4 bases, V lost 0 bases, and 7 bases had no gene match. Germline CDR1 reads GTSNPN; CDR2 reads SVGIG (reference sequence). This CDR3 comprises 15 residues. The DNA of the CDR3 is TGTGCCTGGAGTGTACAGGGACAGCTTCCAGATACGCAGTATTTT. Protein product: CAWSVQGQLPDTQYF.

The genes are TRBV19 and TRBJ2-1; D perhaps matches TRBD2 (6 bases). Trimming cost V 5 bases and J 7 bases, with 15 bases left between them. The CDR3 spans 14 residues. From germline, CDR1 is LNHDA and CDR2 SQIVND (reference sequence). CDR3: CASSDSGLANEQFF. For the CDR3, the DNA is TGTGCCAGTAGTGATTCGGGACTGGCGAATGAGCAGTTCTTC.

There are many counts of this clonotype. The DNA for the CDR3 is TGTGCCAGCAGCTCTAATCTCGGACCGGGCGGCACTGAAGCTTTCTTT. It codes for CASSSNLGPGGTEAFF. The chain carries TRBV7-2 and TRBJ1-1; unclear D gene. The germline V gene has CDR1 SGHTA and CDR2 FQGNSA. The ends were cut back, 4 bases at V and 4 bases at J, with 19 bases in the middle. This CDR3 region has 16 residues.

This clonotype was seen a handful of times. V gene TRBV9 combines with J gene TRBJ2-1; D unresolved. Germline CDR1 and CDR2: SGDLS and YYNGEE. Trimming pared 4 bases from V and 5 bases from J, leaving 13 bases between. This CDR3 has 14 amino acids. CDR3 sequence (DNA): TGTGCCAGCAGCTTCCAGACTGGAAACAATGAGCAGTTCTTC. Residues: CASSFQTGNNEQFF.

In this sample, this clonotype turned up many times. This chain uses TRBV18 with TRBJ2-7; TRBD2 aligns across 8 bases. CDR1 and CDR2 from the germline V gene are KGHSH and LQKENI. The V gene end was trimmed by 2 bases and the J gene end by 6 bases; junction bases not matched to a gene: 9. The CDR3 is 15 residues long. CDR3 in DNA: TGTGCCAGCTCACCAAGGGGCGGGGGGACGGCCGAGCAGTACTTC. Protein sequence: CASSPRGGGTAEQYF.

This clonotype was observed a few times. This chain uses TRBV4-1 with TRBJ1-6; 9 positions agree with TRBD1. CDR1 is MGHRA, CDR2 YSYEKL, per germline. V was clipped by 2 bases and J by 7 bases; unmatched bases: 3. The CDR3 is 15 amino acids. CDR3 sequence reads: CASSQFTGGNSPLHF. The CDR3 region has the DNA TGCGCCAGCAGCCAATTTACAGGGGGCAATTCACCCCTCCACTTT.

This clonotype showed up many times. J is TRBJ1-3 and V is TRBV7-3, with D perhaps TRBD1 (6 bases). Looked up from germline, CDR1 is SGHTA and CDR2 is FQGTGA. The CDR3 consists of 21 residues. V lost 5 bases and J lost 1, with 30 bases in between. The CDR3 loop is CASSPRLSAFQGGVSGNTIYF. CDR3 nucleotide sequence: TGTGCCAGCAGCCCGCGATTGTCAGCTTTCCAAGGGGGGGTATCTGGAAACACCATATATTTT.

This chain links TRBV19 with TRBJ2-7, with no clear D. Germline CDR1 is LNHDA and CDR2 is SQIVND (reference sequence). The CDR3 is 12 amino acids. V lost 4 bases to trimming and J lost 4 bases, with 8 bases between them. CDR3 sequence reads: CASSKDRYEQYF. The CDR3 nucleotides read TGTGCCAGTAGTAAGGATAGGTACGAGCAGTACTTC.

This chain uses TRBV2 with TRBJ2-1; 11 bases are a match to TRBD2. Losses at the gene ends were 6 bases for V and 4 bases for J; bases not matched to a gene: 5. CDR1 and CDR2 (germline): SNHLY, FYNNEI. This CDR3 comprises 15 residues. The CDR3 bases are TGTGCCAGCAGAGGGGGACTAGCGGATTACAATGAGCAGTTCTTC. It translates to CASRGGLADYNEQFF. The full variable domain, rest sourced from reference TRBV2 and TRBJ2-1, is EPEVTQTPSHQVTQMGQEVILRCVPISNHLYFYWYRQILGQKVEFLVSFYNNEISEKSEIFDDQFSVERPDGSNFTLKIRSTKLEDSAMYFCASRGGLADYNEQFFGPGTRLTVL.

This clonotype came up a few times. The gene calls are TRBV19 and TRBJ2-1; D possibly corresponds to TRBD2 (6 bases). The germline V gene has CDR1 LNHDA and CDR2 SQIVND (reference sequence). The CDR3 is made up of 15 amino acids. The V and J ends lost 3 bases and 0 bases respectively, with 9 bases between them. This chain's CDR3 is CASSIFGSSYNEQFF. The CDR3 coding sequence is TGTGCCAGTAGTATCTTCGGGAGCTCCTACAATGAGCAGTTCTTC.

This clonotype was seen repeatedly, ten times or more. The V call is TRBV3-1, the J call TRBJ2-5, with a tentative D call TRBD2 (6 bases). With 0 bases removed from V and 7 bases from J, the gap between germline ends came to 15 bases. There are 15 residues in the CDR3. In germline, CDR1 is LGHDT, CDR2 YNNKEL (reference sequence). CDR3 sequence: CASSQEWTTPRTQYF. The CDR3 bases are TGTGCCAGCAGCCAAGAGTGGACTACCCCCCGGACCCAGTACTTC.

In its sample, this clonotype was seen many times. The chain employs TRBV28 and TRBJ1-2; 7 bases line up with TRBD1. After removal of 3 bases from V and 8 bases from J, the junction contained 6 bases not matched to a gene. Germline V gives CDR1 MDHEN, CDR2 SYDVKM. The CDR3 is 13 amino acids. The CDR3 reads CASSFVGGEGYTF. CDR3 DNA sequence: TGTGCCAGCAGTTTTGTAGGGGGCGAGGGCTACACCTTC.

This chain joins TRBV2 and TRBJ2-2; 10 bases fit TRBD2. V was clipped by 8 bases and J by 6 bases; unmatched bases: 9. This CDR3 spans 15 amino acids. CDR1 is SNHLY, CDR2 FYNNEI, per germline. The CDR3 DNA reads as TGTGCCAGCGACCTGAGGCTAGCGGGAGCCGGGGAGCTGTTTTTT. This sequence encodes CASDLRLAGAGELFF.

In its sample, this clonotype was seen many times. The chain recombines TRBV28 with TRBJ2-6; TRBD2 matches 7 bases. The germline V gene encodes CDR1 MDHEN and CDR2 SYDVKM. The CDR3 has 18 amino acids. V lost 3 bases, J lost 2 bases, and 10 bases stayed unmatched. This CDR3 reads CASSFPQGGRAGANVLTF. CDR3 sequence (DNA): TGTGCCAGCAGTTTCCCCCAGGGCGGGAGAGCTGGGGCCAACGTCCTGACTTTC.

Points on this clonotype: This may stem from a read error, because a much larger clone lies one nucleotide away. The V gene is TRBV12-3 or TRBV12-4, the J gene TRBJ2-3; 13 bases are a match to TRBD2. V dropped 5 bases and J dropped 2; count of bases not matched to a gene: 16. The CDR3 runs to 20 residues. CDR3 amino acids: CASSGGQWTSGSWATDTQYF. In nucleotides, the CDR3 is TGTGCCAGCAGTGGGGGACAGTGGACTAGCGGGAGTTGGGCCACAGATACGCAGTATTTT.